The clone carrying this T cell receptor beta chain was observed a handful of times. The CDR3 totals 16 residues. The germline V and J ends were trimmed by 3 bases and 4 bases, with 18 bases remaining between them. CDR1 is MGHRA and CDR2 is YSYEKL in the germline V gene. This entry comes from a study of beta chain features in type 1 diabetes. One heparinised draw of blood, averaging around 120 mL, came from each donor. Sorted CD4+ subsets: naive, central memory, regulatory, stem cell-like memory (CD45RO/CCR7/CD25/CD127/CD95/CD27 panel). Purities over 95% were achieved in all sorted populations. The investigators reverse transcribed all of the isolated RNA, so they sequenced expressed TCRB transcripts. TCRdb's copy holds only in-frame clones and misses some; the assay was immunoSEQ multiplex PCR. There are under 400,000 clones in the sample; around 19% occur only once, and 0.044% lies in the top ten.

The chain combines TRBV4-1 with TRBJ1-2; the D gene is possibly TRBD1 (5 bases). This clonotype originated in a woman in her late teens or twenties in good health. Sequenced: naive CD4+ T cells from blood. DNA for the CDR3: TGCGCCAGCAGCCAGGGGTTGCCAGGGAAGATCTATGGCTACACCTTC. Protein sequence: CASSQGLPGKIYGYTF.